These T cell receptor beta chains were read from a single sample in a study of cytomegalovirus exposure and HLA in healthy donors. Repertoires were generated with immunoSEQ multiplex PCR, while TCRdb's copy carries only in-frame clones and drops some. The data show some 230,000 clones, with 75% to 95% seen just once and 1.1% held by the top ten. The sequenced material came from PBMCs. The receptor source for this set is a woman under 30 in good health and CMV-seronegative. CDR3s include the opening cysteine and the closing phenylalanine or tryptophan. The D gene is left open where the match is weak. Part of the rows lack a size; the others show once, few, many or a class for expanded clones.

CDR3 protein: CASSLPNTGTGDTEAFF
CDR3 DNA: TGTGCCAGCAGCCTACCCAATACCGGGACAGGAGACACTGAAGCTTTCTTT
V gene: TRBV11-2
D gene: TRBD1
clone size: NA
J gene: TRBJ1-1

CDR3 protein: CASSQDGQFYNEQFF
CDR3 DNA: TGTGCCAGCAGCCAGGACGGACAGTTCTACAATGAGCAGTTCTTC
V gene: TRBV4-2
D gene: NA
clone size: NA
J gene: TRBJ2-1

CDR3 protein: CASSRQAAAIATNEKLFF
CDR3 DNA: TGTGCCAGCAGCCGACAGGCGGCCGCAATTGCAACTAATGAAAAACTGTTTTTT
V gene: TRBV5-4
D gene: NA
clone size: NA
J gene: TRBJ1-4

CDR3 protein: CASRLWTNYGYTF
CDR3 DNA: TGTGCCAGCAGACTATGGACTAACTATGGCTACACCTTC
V gene: TRBV28
D gene: NA
clone size: NA
J gene: TRBJ1-2

CDR3 protein: CASSFTSAPYEQYF
CDR3 DNA: TGTGCCAGCAGCTTCACTAGCGCTCCCTACGAGCAGTACTTC
V gene: TRBV7-9
D gene: TRBD2
clone size: NA
J gene: TRBJ2-7

CDR3 protein: CASSPPWRTGRWGGCGYTF
CDR3 DNA: TGTGCCAGCAGCCCCCCCTGGAGGACAGGTCGCTGGGGCGGCTGTGGCTACACCTTC
V gene: TRBV11-2
D gene: TRBD1
clone size: NA
J gene: TRBJ1-2

CDR3 protein: CASSQDSTSGYRSGNEQFF
CDR3 DNA: TGTGCCAGCAGCCAAGACTCCACTAGCGGATACAGATCAGGCAATGAGCAGTTCTTC
V gene: TRBV4-2
D gene: TRBD2
clone size: NA
J gene: TRBJ2-1

CDR3 protein: CAWTGLETQYF
CDR3 DNA: TGTGCCTGGACAGGGCTGGAGACCCAGTACTTC
V gene: TRBV30
D gene: NA
clone size: NA
J gene: TRBJ2-5

CDR3 protein: CASSLSRGWGTEAFF
CDR3 DNA: TGTGCCAGCAGTTTAAGCAGGGGATGGGGTACTGAAGCTTTCTTT
V gene: TRBV28
D gene: NA
clone size: NA
J gene: TRBJ1-1

CDR3 protein: CASSLFSQGTYEQYF
CDR3 DNA: TGTGCCAGCAGTTTATTTTCCCAGGGAACCTACGAGCAGTACTTC
V gene: TRBV28
D gene: NA
clone size: NA
J gene: TRBJ2-7

CDR3 protein: CASSATGGVGYTF
CDR3 DNA: TGTGCCAGTAGTGCCACAGGGGGTGTTGGCTACACCTTC
V gene: TRBV19
D gene: TRBD1
clone size: NA
J gene: TRBJ1-2

CDR3 protein: CASSKGQNQPQHF
CDR3 DNA: TGTGCCAGCAGCAAGGGACAAAATCAGCCCCAGCATTTT
V gene: TRBV7-2
D gene: NA
clone size: NA
J gene: TRBJ1-5

CDR3 protein: CASSLVDRPRDEQYF
CDR3 DNA: TGTGCCAGCAGCTTAGTTGACAGGCCACGCGACGAGCAGTACTTC
V gene: TRBV5-4
D gene: NA
clone size: NA
J gene: TRBJ2-7

CDR3 protein: CASSLRQGAAEKLFF
CDR3 DNA: TGTGCCAGCAGCCTACGACAGGGGGCGGCTGAAAAACTGTTTTTT
V gene: TRBV7-2
D gene: TRBD1
clone size: NA
J gene: TRBJ1-4

CDR3 protein: CASSLAPAGAYNEQFF
CDR3 DNA: TGTGCCAGCAGCTTAGCCCCAGCGGGAGCCTACAATGAGCAGTTCTTC
V gene: TRBV7-8
D gene: TRBD2
clone size: NA
J gene: TRBJ2-1

CDR3 protein: CASGLVGGAYNEQFF
CDR3 DNA: TGTGCTAGTGGTTTGGTTGGCGGGGCGTACAATGAGCAGTTCTTC
V gene: TRBV12-5
D gene: NA
clone size: NA
J gene: TRBJ2-1

CDR3 protein: CASSVGASGGGSYNEQFF
CDR3 DNA: TGTGCCAGCAGCGTAGGGGCCTCGGGAGGGGGCTCCTACAATGAGCAGTTCTTC
V gene: TRBV9
D gene: TRBD2
clone size: NA
J gene: TRBJ2-1

CDR3 protein: CASMSSVRNEKLFF
CDR3 DNA: TGTGCCAGCATGAGTAGTGTGAGAAATGAAAAACTGTTTTTT
V gene: TRBV6-6
D gene: NA
clone size: NA
J gene: TRBJ1-4

CDR3 protein: CASSRNRGVGELFF
CDR3 DNA: TGTGCCAGCAGCCGAAACAGGGGAGTCGGGGAGCTGTTTTTT
V gene: TRBV11-3
D gene: TRBD1
clone size: NA
J gene: TRBJ2-2

CDR3 protein: CASRKTGIEAFF
CDR3 DNA: TGTGCCAGTAGGAAAACAGGGATAGAAGCTTTCTTT
V gene: TRBV19
D gene: NA
clone size: NA
J gene: TRBJ1-1

CDR3 protein: CASRDGVYQETQYF
CDR3 DNA: TGTGCCAGCAGGGACGGGGTGTACCAAGAGACCCAGTACTTC
V gene: TRBV2
D gene: NA
clone size: NA
J gene: TRBJ2-5

CDR3 protein: CASSLSNYEQYF
CDR3 DNA: TGTGCCAGCAGTTTATCCAACTACGAGCAGTACTTC
V gene: TRBV28
D gene: NA
clone size: NA
J gene: TRBJ2-7

CDR3 protein: CAWSDNEVTEAFF
CDR3 DNA: TGTGCCTGGAGTGATAACGAGGTTACTGAAGCTTTCTTT
V gene: TRBV30
D gene: NA
clone size: few
J gene: TRBJ1-1

CDR3 protein: CASSPGYEQYF
CDR3 DNA: TGTGCCAGCAGCCCCGGCTACGAGCAGTACTTC
V gene: TRBV11-2
D gene: NA
clone size: NA
J gene: TRBJ2-7

CDR3 protein: CAWTRGGTEAFF
CDR3 DNA: TGTGCCTGGACCCGGGGGGGCACTGAAGCTTTCTTT
V gene: TRBV30
D gene: NA
clone size: NA
J gene: TRBJ1-1

CDR3 protein: CSVDPGRDYGYTF
CDR3 DNA: TGCAGCGTTGATCCCGGCAGGGACTATGGCTACACCTTC
V gene: TRBV29-1
D gene: NA
clone size: once
J gene: TRBJ1-2

CDR3 protein: CASSVVPLDRPTEAFF
CDR3 DNA: TGTGCCAGCAGTGTCGTCCCCCTTGACAGGCCCACTGAAGCTTTCTTT
V gene: TRBV6-4
D gene: NA
clone size: NA
J gene: TRBJ1-1

CDR3 protein: CASSFAGASFQQYF
CDR3 DNA: TGTGCCAGCAGTTTCGCGGGGGCTTCCTTCCAGCAGTACTTC
V gene: TRBV27
D gene: NA
clone size: NA
J gene: TRBJ2-7

CDR3 protein: CASTKDLGGTEAFF
CDR3 DNA: TGTGCCAGCACCAAGGATTTGGGGGGCACTGAAGCTTTCTTT
V gene: TRBV7-9
D gene: NA
clone size: NA
J gene: TRBJ1-1

CDR3 protein: CASSYGPGDQETQYF
CDR3 DNA: TGTGCCAGCAGCTACGGTCCGGGGGATCAAGAGACCCAGTACTTC
V gene: TRBV27
D gene: NA
clone size: once
J gene: TRBJ2-5

CDR3 protein: CASSLVAVSSYEQYF
CDR3 DNA: TGTGCCAGCAGCTTGGTTGCGGTGAGCTCCTACGAGCAGTACTTC
V gene: TRBV5-5
D gene: NA
clone size: NA
J gene: TRBJ2-7

CDR3 protein: CASSSTRSGGYTF
CDR3 DNA: TGTGCCAGCAGCTCCACGAGGAGCGGTGGCTACACCTTC
V gene: TRBV5-5
D gene: NA
clone size: NA
J gene: TRBJ1-2

CDR3 protein: CASSYTGRGLTEAFF
CDR3 DNA: TGTGCCAGCAGTTATACCGGCAGGGGATTAACTGAAGCTTTCTTT
V gene: TRBV6-5
D gene: NA
clone size: once
J gene: TRBJ1-1